This TCR beta chain was documented in a study of breast tumors, draining lymph nodes, adjacent tissues. There are many counts of this clonotype. Axillary draining lymph nodes of breast cancer patients supplied the node samples. TCRdb used MiXCR to reprocess the multiplex PCR reads, holding one entry per CDR3 protein. The sample holds under 350,000 distinct CDR3 sequences, around 30% seen once. The receptor's source is a female donor with breast cancer. Some clones in this sample may be carry-over from other donors' samples. The sequencing input was axillary lymph node tissue.

The CDR3 DNA is TGTGCCAGCAGCGTGGGGATGTACGAGCAGTACTTC. It is translated as CASSVGMYEQYF. The chain combines TRBV7-9 with TRBJ2-7; D unresolved. Germline V CDR1 and CDR2: SEHNR, FQNEAQ (reference sequence). This CDR3 is built from 12 residues. Trimming removed 5 bases from V and 4 bases from J, with 9 bases in between.